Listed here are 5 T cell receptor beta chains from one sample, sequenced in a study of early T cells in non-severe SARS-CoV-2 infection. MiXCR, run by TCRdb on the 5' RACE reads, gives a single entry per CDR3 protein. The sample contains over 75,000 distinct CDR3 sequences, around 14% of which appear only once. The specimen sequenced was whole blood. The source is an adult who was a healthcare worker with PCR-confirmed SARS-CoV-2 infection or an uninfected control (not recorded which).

The CDR3 coding sequence is TGTGCCTGGAGTACCGACACCTCCTACGAGCAGTACTTC. It codes for CAWSTDTSYEQYF. The rearrangement links TRBV30 to TRBJ2-7; no firm D call. Germline assignment: CDR1 GTSNPN and CDR2 SVGIG (reference sequence). Deletions cut 2 bases from V and 0 bases from J, with 8 bases between. The CDR3 totals 13 residues.

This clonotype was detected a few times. CDR3 in DNA: TGTGCCAGCAGCTTAGCTACTTTGATGGATGAGCAGTTCTTC. It specifies CASSLATLMDEQFF. The J gene is TRBJ2-1, the V gene TRBV7-9; unclear D gene. Trimming pared 0 bases from V and 8 bases from J, leaving 11 bases between. Looked up from germline, CDR1 is SEHNR and CDR2 is FQNEAQ (reference sequence). The CDR3 covers 14 residues.

CDR3 residues: CASSLSVRSEGYEQYF. The CDR3 DNA follows: TGTGCCAGCAGTTTAAGCGTGCGGTCGGAGGGCTACGAGCAGTACTTC. This sequence joins TRBV28 and TRBJ2-7; D possibly corresponds to TRBD2 (6 bases). Germline V gene lookup returns CDR1 MDHEN and CDR2 SYDVKM. V lost 2 bases and J 3 bases, leaving 17 bases between the germline ends. There are 16 residues in the CDR3. The full variable domain, in which reference TRBV28 and TRBJ2-7 provide the parts outside the CDR3, is DVKVTQSSRYLVKRTGEKVFLECVQDMDHENMFWYRQDPGLGLRLIYFSYDVKMKEKGDIPEGYSVSREKKERFSLILESASTNQTSMYLCASSLSVRSEGYEQYFGPGTRLTVT.

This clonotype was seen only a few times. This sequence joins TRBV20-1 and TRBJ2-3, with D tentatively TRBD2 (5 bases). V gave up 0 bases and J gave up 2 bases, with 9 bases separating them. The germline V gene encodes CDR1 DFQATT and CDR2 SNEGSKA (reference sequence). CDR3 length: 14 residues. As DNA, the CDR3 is TGCAGTGCTAGAGATTTCGGGGACACAGATACGCAGTATTTT. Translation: CSARDFGDTDTQYF.

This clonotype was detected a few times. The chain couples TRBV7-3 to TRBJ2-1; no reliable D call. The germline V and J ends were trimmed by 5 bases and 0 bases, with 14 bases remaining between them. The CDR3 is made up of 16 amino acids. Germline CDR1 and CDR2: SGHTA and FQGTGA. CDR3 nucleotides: TGTGCCAGCAGCCTGGACGGATCGAGCTCCTACAATGAGCAGTTCTTC. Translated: CASSLDGSSSYNEQFF.